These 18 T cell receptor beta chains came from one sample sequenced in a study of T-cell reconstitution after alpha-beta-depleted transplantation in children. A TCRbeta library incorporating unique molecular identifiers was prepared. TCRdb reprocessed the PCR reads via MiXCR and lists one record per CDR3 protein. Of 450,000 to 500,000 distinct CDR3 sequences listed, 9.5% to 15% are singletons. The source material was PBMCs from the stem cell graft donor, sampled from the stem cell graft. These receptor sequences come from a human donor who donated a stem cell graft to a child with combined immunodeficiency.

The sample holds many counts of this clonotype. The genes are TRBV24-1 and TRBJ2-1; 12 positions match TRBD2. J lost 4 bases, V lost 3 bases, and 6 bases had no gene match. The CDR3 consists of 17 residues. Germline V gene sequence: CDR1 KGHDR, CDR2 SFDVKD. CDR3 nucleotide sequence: TGTGCCACCAGTGATGAGCCGACTAGCGGGAGATACAATGAGCAGTTCTTC. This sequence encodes CATSDEPTSGRYNEQFF.

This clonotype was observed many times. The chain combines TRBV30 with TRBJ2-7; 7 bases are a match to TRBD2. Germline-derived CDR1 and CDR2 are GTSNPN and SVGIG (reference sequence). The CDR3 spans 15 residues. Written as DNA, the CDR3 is TGTGCTTCTGCCCGACTAGCCGCTACCTCCTACGAGCAGTACTTC. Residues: CASARLAATSYEQYF. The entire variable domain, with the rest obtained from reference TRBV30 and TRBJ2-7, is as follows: SQTIHQWPATLVQPVGSPLSLECTVEGTSNPNLYWYRQAAGRGLQLLFYSVGIGQISSEVPQNLSASRPQDRQFILSSKKLLLSDSGFYLCASARLAATSYEQYFGPGTRLTVT.

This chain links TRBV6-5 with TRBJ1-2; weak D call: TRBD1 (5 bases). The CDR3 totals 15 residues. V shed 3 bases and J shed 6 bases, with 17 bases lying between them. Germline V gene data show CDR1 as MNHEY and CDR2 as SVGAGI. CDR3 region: CASSYLGGVTDGYTF. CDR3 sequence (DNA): TGTGCCAGCAGTTATTTGGGGGGGGTGACGGATGGCTACACCTTC.

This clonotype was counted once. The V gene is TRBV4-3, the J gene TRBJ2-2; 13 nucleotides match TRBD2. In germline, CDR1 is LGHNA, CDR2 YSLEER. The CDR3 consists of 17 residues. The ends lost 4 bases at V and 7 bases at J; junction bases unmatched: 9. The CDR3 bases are TGCGCCAGCAGCCTCGGGACTAGCGGGACTAGCGGCGGGGAGCTGTTTTTT. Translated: CASSLGTSGTSGGELFF.

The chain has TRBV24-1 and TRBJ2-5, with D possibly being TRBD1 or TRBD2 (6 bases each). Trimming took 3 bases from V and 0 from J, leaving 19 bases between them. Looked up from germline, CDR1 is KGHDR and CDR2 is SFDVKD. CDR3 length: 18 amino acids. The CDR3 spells CATSDVRGRPKYQETQYF. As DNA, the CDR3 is TGTGCCACCAGTGATGTCCGGGGGCGACCAAAGTACCAAGAGACCCAGTACTTC.

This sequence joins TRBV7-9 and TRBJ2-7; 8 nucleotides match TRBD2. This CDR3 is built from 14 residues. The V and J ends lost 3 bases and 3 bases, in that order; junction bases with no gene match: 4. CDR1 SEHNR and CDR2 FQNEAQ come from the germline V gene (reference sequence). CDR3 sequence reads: CASSFPGLDYEQYF. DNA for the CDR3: TGTGCCAGCAGCTTCCCGGGACTAGACTACGAGCAGTACTTC.

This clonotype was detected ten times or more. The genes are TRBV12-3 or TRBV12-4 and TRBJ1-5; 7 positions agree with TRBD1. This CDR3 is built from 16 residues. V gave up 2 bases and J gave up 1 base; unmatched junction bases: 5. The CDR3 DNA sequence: TGTGCCAGCAGTTTAAACAGGGGATCGAGCAATCAGCCCCAGCATTTT. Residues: CASSLNRGSSNQPQHF.

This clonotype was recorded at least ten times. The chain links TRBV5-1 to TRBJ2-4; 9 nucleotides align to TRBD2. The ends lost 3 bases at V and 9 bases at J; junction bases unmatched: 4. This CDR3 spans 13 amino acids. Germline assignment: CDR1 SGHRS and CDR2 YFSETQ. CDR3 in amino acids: CASSSGTSSIQYF. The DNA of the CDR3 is TGCGCCAGCAGCTCCGGGACTAGCAGCATTCAGTACTTC.

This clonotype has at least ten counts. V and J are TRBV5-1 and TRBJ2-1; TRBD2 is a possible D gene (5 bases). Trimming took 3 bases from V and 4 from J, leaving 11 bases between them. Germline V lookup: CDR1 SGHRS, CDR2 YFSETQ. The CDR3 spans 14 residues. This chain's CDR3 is CASSSSGPYNEQFF. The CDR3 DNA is TGCGCCAGCAGCTCCAGCGGCCCTTACAATGAGCAGTTCTTC.

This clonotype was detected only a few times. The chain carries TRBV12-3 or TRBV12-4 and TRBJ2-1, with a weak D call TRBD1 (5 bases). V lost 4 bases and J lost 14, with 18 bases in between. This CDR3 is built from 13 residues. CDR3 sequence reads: CASSSGRAQGEFF. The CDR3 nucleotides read TGTGCCAGCAGTTCCGGCCGGGCTCAAGGGGAGTTCTTC.

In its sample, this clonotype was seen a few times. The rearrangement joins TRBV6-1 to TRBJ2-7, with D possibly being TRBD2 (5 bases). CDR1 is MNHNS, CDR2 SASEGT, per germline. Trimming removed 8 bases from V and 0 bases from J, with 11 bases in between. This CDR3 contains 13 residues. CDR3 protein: CASPRTRSYEQYF. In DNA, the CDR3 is TGTGCCAGCCCGCGGACTCGCTCCTACGAGCAGTACTTC.

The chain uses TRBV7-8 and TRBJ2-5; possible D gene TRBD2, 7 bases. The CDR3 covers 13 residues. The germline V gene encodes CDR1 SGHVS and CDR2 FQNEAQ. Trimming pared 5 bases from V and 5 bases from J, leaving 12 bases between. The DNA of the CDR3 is TGTGCCAGCAGCGGGGGGGCTTGGGAGACCCAGTACTTC. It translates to CASSGGAWETQYF.

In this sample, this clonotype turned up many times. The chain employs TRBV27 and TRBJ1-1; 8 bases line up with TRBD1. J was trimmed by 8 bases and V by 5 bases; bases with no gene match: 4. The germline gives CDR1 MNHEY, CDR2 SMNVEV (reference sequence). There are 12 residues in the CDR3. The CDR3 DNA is TGTGCCAGCAGTAACCGGGACAGGGAAGCTTTCTTT. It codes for CASSNRDREAFF.

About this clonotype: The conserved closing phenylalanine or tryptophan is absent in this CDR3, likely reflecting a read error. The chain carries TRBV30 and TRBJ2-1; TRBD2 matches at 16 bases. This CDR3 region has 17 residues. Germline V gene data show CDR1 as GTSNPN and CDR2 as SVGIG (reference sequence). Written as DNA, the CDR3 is TGTGCCTGGTCAGGGACTAGCGGGAGGGGAGCCTACAACGAGCAGTTCTGC. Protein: CAWSGTSGRGAYNEQFC.

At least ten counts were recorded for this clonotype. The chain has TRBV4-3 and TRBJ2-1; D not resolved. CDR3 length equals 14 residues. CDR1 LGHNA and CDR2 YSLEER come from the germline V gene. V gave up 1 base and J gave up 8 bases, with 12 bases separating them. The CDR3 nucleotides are TGCGCCAGCAGCCAAGGTCCCGAGGTCTATGAGCAGTTCTTC. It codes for CASSQGPEVYEQFF.

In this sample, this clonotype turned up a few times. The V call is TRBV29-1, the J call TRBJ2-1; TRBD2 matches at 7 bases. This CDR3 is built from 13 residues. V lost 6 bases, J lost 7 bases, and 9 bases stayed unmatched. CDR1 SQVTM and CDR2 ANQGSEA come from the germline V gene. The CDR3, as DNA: TGCAGCGTAGGACTACTAGCGCCAAATGAGCAGTTCTTC. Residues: CSVGLLAPNEQFF.

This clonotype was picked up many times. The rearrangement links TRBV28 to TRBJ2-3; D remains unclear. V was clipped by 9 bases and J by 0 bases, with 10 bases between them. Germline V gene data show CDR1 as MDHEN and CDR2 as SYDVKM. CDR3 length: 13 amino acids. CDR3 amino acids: CASCIPSTDTQYF. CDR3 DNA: TGTGCCAGTTGCATACCTAGCACAGATACGCAGTATTTT.

CDR3: CASSPRTGGFVEAFF. The CDR3, as DNA: TGTGCCAGCAGCCCCCGTACAGGGGGCTTTGTTGAAGCTTTCTTT. J is TRBJ1-1 and V is TRBV5-4, with 9 positions matching TRBD1. Germline loops: CDR1 SGHNT, CDR2 YYREEE (reference sequence). CDR3 length: 15 residues. Unmatched junction bases numbered 11, after V lost 4 bases and J lost 7 bases.